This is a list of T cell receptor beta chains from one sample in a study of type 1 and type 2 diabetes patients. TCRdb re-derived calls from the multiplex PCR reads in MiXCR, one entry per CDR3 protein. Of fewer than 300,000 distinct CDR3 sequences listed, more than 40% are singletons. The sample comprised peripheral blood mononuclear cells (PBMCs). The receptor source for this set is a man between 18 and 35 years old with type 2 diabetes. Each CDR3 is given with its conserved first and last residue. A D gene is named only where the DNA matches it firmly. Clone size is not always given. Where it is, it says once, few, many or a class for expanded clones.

CDR3 protein: CASGISGQGAQPQHF
CDR3 DNA: TGTGCCAGTGGAATATCAGGACAGGGGGCCCAGCCCCAGCATTTT
D gene: TRBD1
clone size: NA
J gene: TRBJ1-5
V gene: TRBV19

CDR3 protein: CASSDPFRGAYEQYF
CDR3 DNA: TGTGCCAGCAGTGACCCCTTTCGGGGGGCCTACGAGCAGTACTTC
D gene: TRBD2
clone size: few
J gene: TRBJ2-7
V gene: TRBV6-4

CDR3 protein: CASSQEEKGADTQYF
CDR3 DNA: TGTGCCAGCAGCCAAGAAGAGAAGGGTGCAGATACGCAGTATTTT
D gene: NA
clone size: NA
J gene: TRBJ2-3
V gene: TRBV4-2

CDR3 protein: CASSPSPGQISTGELFF
CDR3 DNA: TGTGCCAGCAGCCCCTCCCCGGGACAGATTAGCACCGGGGAGCTGTTTTTT
D gene: TRBD1
clone size: NA
J gene: TRBJ2-2
V gene: TRBV6-6

CDR3 protein: CSARPRGISYEQYF
CDR3 DNA: TGCAGTGCTAGACCCCGGGGGATCTCCTACGAGCAGTACTTC
D gene: NA
clone size: few
J gene: TRBJ2-7
V gene: TRBV20-1

CDR3 protein: CSGVRGQPYEQYF
CDR3 DNA: TGCAGTGGGGTAAGGGGCCAACCCTACGAGCAGTACTTC
D gene: NA
clone size: NA
J gene: TRBJ2-7
V gene: TRBV20-1

CDR3 protein: CASSHGKKLGAFF
CDR3 DNA: TGTGCCAGCAGTCACGGAAAAAAGTTAGGGGCTTTCTTT
D gene: NA
clone size: few
J gene: TRBJ1-1
V gene: TRBV12-3/TRBV12-4

CDR3 protein: CASSTRAGLNYGYTF
CDR3 DNA: TGTGCCAGTAGTACGCGCGCAGGGTTGAACTATGGCTACACCTTC
D gene: NA
clone size: few
J gene: TRBJ1-2
V gene: TRBV19

CDR3 protein: CASSDSTSGGAGELFF
CDR3 DNA: TGTGCCAGCAGTGACTCGACTAGCGGGGGGGCCGGGGAGCTGTTTTTT
D gene: TRBD2
clone size: NA
J gene: TRBJ2-2
V gene: TRBV6-4

CDR3 protein: CSARPRDRSYEQYF
CDR3 DNA: TGCAGTGCTAGGCCCCGGGACAGATCCTACGAGCAGTACTTC
D gene: TRBD1
clone size: once
J gene: TRBJ2-7
V gene: TRBV20-1

CDR3 protein: CAWGEGYYGYTF
CDR3 DNA: TGTGCCTGGGGAGAAGGGTACTATGGCTACACCTTC
D gene: NA
clone size: many
J gene: TRBJ1-2
V gene: TRBV30